This record covers a single T cell receptor beta chain. Its target is not known. The sample comes from a study of blood T cells in healthy people across ages. Across the study: About one barcoded beta molecule was captured per two T cells (by template switching). General observations from the study: Roughly linear age-related decline in beta diversity appeared, significant by age roughly 40.

Per sample, at least 5 micrograms of total RNA were extracted. The germline gives CDR1 DFQATT, CDR2 SNEGSKA (reference sequence). The CDR3 is 14 amino acids. Primed by a sample-barcoded 5' primer and a J-beta primer mix, a second PCR proceeded for roughly 7 to 12 cycles. TCRdb re-called the 5' RACE reads through MiXCR, storing one row per CDR3 protein. Among over a million distinct CDR3 sequences, less than 45% were seen once, and the ten largest hold 4%. The specimen was blood. The chain is built from TRBV20-1 and TRBJ2-5; tentatively, D is TRBD2 (6 bases). The J call could be wrong; TRBJ2-7 is a better fit for the DNA end. The origin of this receptor is a woman aged 18-30 years in good health. The CDR3 here is CSAMGRGTLYEQYF. The CDR3 DNA reads TGCAGTGCTATGGGCCGGGGGACCCTCTACGAGCAGTACTTC.